Presented here are 27 T cell receptor beta chains from one specimen sequenced in a study of blood T cell repertoires in COVID-19. Assay used: immunoSEQ multiplex PCR; TCRdb lists only in-frame clones, some missing. The repertoire consists of 45,000 to 60,000 clones, with under 85% occurring once and the leading ten covering roughly 2%. Sequencing was done on a sample of peripheral blood. The origin of the receptors is a woman aged 55 to 70 with acute or convalescent COVID-19.

This clone was observed a single time. The CDR3 coding sequence is TGTGCCAGTAGTATGCGGCAGGGGGTCACTGAAGCTTTCTTT. This translates into CASSMRQGVTEAFF. The chain carries TRBV19 and TRBJ1-1, with 7 bases identical to TRBD1. The CDR3 has 14 residues. V lost 3 bases to trimming and J lost 4 bases; unmatched junction nucleotides: 5. Germline V CDR1 and CDR2: LNHDA, SQIVND (reference sequence). The whole variable domain, remainder taken from reference TRBV19 and TRBJ1-1, is DGGITQSPKYLFRKEGQNVTLSCEQNLNHDAMYWYRQDPGQGLRLIYYSQIVNDFQKGDIAEGYSVSREKKESFPLTVTSAQKNPTAFYLCASSMRQGVTEAFFGQGTRLTVV.

The J gene is TRBJ2-5, the V gene TRBV6-5; D possibly corresponds to TRBD2 (5 bases). CDR1 is MNHEY, CDR2 SVGAGI, per germline. The CDR3 covers 13 residues. Trimming cost V 6 bases and J 7 bases, with 15 bases left between them. DNA for the CDR3: TGTGCCAGCAGGGAGGAAGGGCGGTGGACCCAGTACTTC. This encodes CASREEGRWTQYF.

V is TRBV4-2 and J is TRBJ2-2, with 9 bases identical to TRBD2. This CDR3 has 15 amino acids. Germline lookup yields CDR1 LGHNA and CDR2 YNFKEQ. The trim removed 9 bases at V and 2 bases at J, leaving 7 bases unmatched. CDR3 region: CASQGAGGNTGELFF. The CDR3 coding sequence is TGTGCCAGTCAGGGAGCGGGGGGAAACACCGGGGAGCTGTTTTTT.

The rearrangement links TRBV15 to TRBJ1-1; 7 nucleotides line up with TRBD1. V shed 4 bases, J shed 1 base, and the junction held 6 bases outside the gene matches. CDR1 is LNHNV and CDR2 is YYDKDF in the germline V gene (reference sequence). This CDR3 has 15 amino acids. The CDR3 reads CATSTMGQSNTEAFF. In DNA, the CDR3 is TGTGCCACCAGCACGATGGGACAGTCGAACACTGAAGCTTTCTTT.

V gene TRBV5-4 combines with J gene TRBJ1-4, with no clear D. Germline V gives CDR1 SGHNT, CDR2 YYREEE (reference sequence). The CDR3 runs to 12 residues. V was clipped by 0 bases and J by 8 bases, with 5 bases between them. The CDR3 nucleotides are TGTGCCAGCAGCTTGGATGGCGAAAAACTGTTTTTT. This codes for CASSLDGEKLFF.

V and J are TRBV5-6 and TRBJ1-6, with D uncertain. This CDR3 spans 18 amino acids. CDR1 and CDR2 from the germline V gene are SGHDT and YYEEEE. V was pared by 4 bases and J by 0 bases, with 17 bases between. CDR3 loop: CASSPPWRRSSYNSPLHF. CDR3 in DNA: TGTGCCAGCAGCCCCCCATGGCGCCGGAGCTCCTATAATTCACCCCTCCACTTT.

The chain couples TRBV28 to TRBJ1-6, with 7 bases lining up with TRBD1. This CDR3 spans 15 amino acids. J was trimmed by 5 bases and V by 7 bases; bases with no gene match: 8. The germline gives CDR1 MDHEN, CDR2 SYDVKM. The CDR3 sequence is CASTRGLGDNSPLHF. The CDR3 DNA is TGTGCCAGCACCAGGGGGTTAGGCGATAATTCACCCCTCCACTTT.

V gene TRBV6-5 combines with J gene TRBJ2-7; 7 bases agree with TRBD1. V lost 2 bases to trimming and J lost 1 base; unmatched junction nucleotides: 5. Germline V gives CDR1 MNHEY, CDR2 SVGAGI. The CDR3 totals 15 residues. The CDR3 coding sequence is TGTGCCAGCAGTTACGCAACAGGGGTGTCCTACGAGCAGTACTTC. Translation: CASSYATGVSYEQYF.

The chain is built from TRBV2 and TRBJ1-6; a possible D gene is TRBD1 (6 bases). The germline gives CDR1 SNHLY, CDR2 FYNNEI. The CDR3 runs 14 residues. Trimming stripped 4 bases from V and 5 bases from J, with 9 bases between. CDR3 DNA sequence: TGTGCCAGCAGTGTACAGGGTAATAATTCACCCCTCCACTTT. Its translation: CASSVQGNNSPLHF.

This chain uses TRBV7-8 with TRBJ1-3, with a tentative D call TRBD1 (6 bases). The CDR3 covers 16 residues. CDR1 and CDR2 from the germline V gene are SGHVS and FQNEAQ. Trimming stripped 5 bases from V and 3 bases from J, with 17 bases between. CDR3 coding DNA: TGTGCCAGCAGCCCGCAACAGGGCTCTGGTGGAAACACCATATATTTT. It encodes CASSPQQGSGGNTIYF. Looking up the rest from reference TRBV7-8 and TRBJ1-3 gives the full variable domain: GAGVSQSPRYKVAKRGQDVALRCDPISGHVSLFWYQQALGQGPEFLTYFQNEAQLDKSGLPSDRFFAERPEGSVSTLKIQRTQQEDSAVYLCASSPQQGSGGNTIYFGEGSWLTVV.

The table lists this clone with a few counts. The rearrangement links TRBV2 to TRBJ1-1; 7 nucleotides agree with TRBD1. The CDR3 has 13 amino acids. With V trimmed by 7 bases and J by 5 bases, 7 bases remained unmatched. The germline CDR1 and CDR2 sequences are SNHLY and FYNNEI. CDR3 nucleotide sequence: TGTGCCAGCAATCAGGGGGATCGGACTGAAGCTTTCTTT. It translates to CASNQGDRTEAFF.

The rearrangement links TRBV11-2 to TRBJ2-1; 13 bases are a match to TRBD2. The CDR3 consists of 16 residues. V shed 5 bases and J 3 bases; nucleotides not matched to a gene: 4. Germline CDR1 SGHAT, CDR2 FQNNGV. As DNA, the CDR3 is TGTGCCAGCAGCCCAAGGACTAGCGGGAGCTACAATGAGCAGTTCTTC. Its protein is CASSPRTSGSYNEQFF. Full variable domain (outside the CDR3, taken from reference TRBV11-2 and TRBJ2-1): EAGVAQSPRYKIIEKRQSVAFWCNPISGHATLYWYQQILGQGPKLLIQFQNNGVVDDSQLPKDRFSAERLKGVDSTLKIQPAKLEDSAVYLCASSPRTSGSYNEQFFGPGTRLTVL.

J is TRBJ2-1 and V is TRBV5-1; tentative D call: TRBD2 (6 bases). Germline values: CDR1 SGHRS, CDR2 YFSETQ. The CDR3 contains 16 residues. V was shortened by 4 bases and J by 0 bases, with 14 bases between the two germline ends. CDR3 sequence reads: CASSRDFSSSYNEQFF. CDR3 DNA sequence: TGCGCCAGCAGCCGGGACTTCTCTAGCTCCTACAATGAGCAGTTCTTC.

The chain is built from TRBV28 and TRBJ1-2, with TRBD1 matching 10 bases. Trimming took 7 bases from V and 5 from J; bases not matched to a gene: 4. The CDR3 sequence is 13 residues long. Germline V gene lookup returns CDR1 MDHEN and CDR2 SYDVKM. This chain's CDR3 is CASIMGQGYGYTF. In DNA form, the CDR3 reads TGTGCCAGCATAATGGGACAGGGGTATGGCTACACCTTC.

This sequence joins TRBV6-6 and TRBJ2-7, with D hard to call. Trimming shortened V by 5 bases and J by 0 bases, and 5 bases separated the two germline ends. Germline V lookup: CDR1 MNHNY, CDR2 SVGAGI (reference sequence). The CDR3 runs 12 residues. Here the CDR3 reads CASSTDSYEQYF. The CDR3 DNA follows: TGTGCCAGCAGTACAGACTCCTACGAGCAGTACTTC.

This clone was detected a few times. The chain recombines TRBV19 with TRBJ1-2; 11 positions agree with TRBD1. Germline V gives CDR1 LNHDA, CDR2 SQIVND (reference sequence). Unmatched junction bases numbered 11, after V lost 5 bases and J lost 3 bases. The CDR3 has 17 residues. The CDR3 DNA follows: TGTGCCAGTAGTTTGTCCTGGACAGGGGGCTTTGACTATGGCTACACCTTC. Its protein product is CASSLSWTGGFDYGYTF. Together with reference TRBV19 and TRBJ1-2, the CDR3 gives the full variable domain: DGGITQSPKYLFRKEGQNVTLSCEQNLNHDAMYWYRQDPGQGLRLIYYSQIVNDFQKGDIAEGYSVSREKKESFPLTVTSAQKNPTAFYLCASSLSWTGGFDYGYTFGSGTRLTVV.

This clone was seen a handful of times. The chain uses TRBV9 and TRBJ2-7, with 10 bases identical to TRBD1. The CDR3 is made up of 15 amino acids. Germline V CDR1 and CDR2: SGDLS, YYNGEE. Trimming took 4 bases from V and 3 from J; bases not matched to a gene: 7. CDR3 in DNA: TGTGCCAGCAGCAGGGGACAGGGGAAGGTCTACGAGCAGTACTTC. As protein: CASSRGQGKVYEQYF.

The J gene is TRBJ2-1, the V gene TRBV6-6; D remains unclear. Trimming cost V 6 bases and J 6 bases, with 9 bases left between them. The CDR3 is made up of 12 amino acids. Germline CDR1 MNHNY, CDR2 SVGAGI (reference sequence). The CDR3 coding sequence is TGTGCCAGCAGCCCCTTGAGCAATGAGCAGTTCTTC. It yields the protein CASSPLSNEQFF.

The V call is TRBV7-9, the J call TRBJ1-1; tentatively, D is TRBD1 (6 bases). Trimming removed 1 base from V and 1 base from J, with 22 bases in between. From germline, CDR1 is SEHNR and CDR2 FQNEAQ (reference sequence). This CDR3 comprises 19 residues. The CDR3 nucleotides are TGTGCCAGCAGCTTAGTATTGGAGGTATGGGGGCTAGGGAACACTGAAGCTTTCTTT. Its translation is CASSLVLEVWGLGNTEAFF.

CDR3 bases: TGTGCCAGCAGTGAAGGGGGGCCCCGACGGTCACCCCTCCACTTT. Translation gives CASSEGGPRRSPLHF. V and J are TRBV2 and TRBJ1-6; a possible D gene is TRBD1 (6 bases). CDR3 length: 15 amino acids. Trimming left V 1 base short and J 10 bases short, with 14 bases between. The germline V gene has CDR1 SNHLY and CDR2 FYNNEI.

The V and J genes are TRBV6-6 and TRBJ1-3; TRBD1 matches at 7 bases. V was pared by 6 bases and J by 9 bases, with 17 bases of the junction left unmatched. There are 16 residues in the CDR3. Germline loops: CDR1 MNHNY, CDR2 SVGAGI (reference sequence). CDR3 nucleotide sequence: TGTGCCAGCAGCCTCGACAGGGTACCCCATTCAGGCACCATATATTTT. This sequence encodes CASSLDRVPHSGTIYF.

A few counts support this clone. The chain has TRBV10-3 and TRBJ1-5, with TRBD1 identical over 10 bases. The CDR3 is made up of 13 amino acids. In germline, CDR1 is ENHRY, CDR2 SYGVKD. V lost 6 bases and J lost 5; bases outside the gene matches: 1. The CDR3 bases are TGTGCCATCAGCGGGACAGGGGATCAGCCCCAGCATTTT. This encodes CAISGTGDQPQHF.

This clone was detected once. The gene calls are TRBV28 and TRBJ2-5, with 9 nucleotides matching TRBD2. The length of the CDR3 is 17 residues. The J segment lost 5 bases and the V segment lost 6 bases, leaving 16 bases of the junction unmatched. CDR1 and CDR2 (germline): MDHEN, SYDVKM. Here the CDR3 DNA reads TGTGCCAGCAGCGAGTCCTCTAGCGGGGCCCGACGGGAGACCCAGTACTTC. It encodes CASSESSSGARRETQYF.

V and J are TRBV7-8 and TRBJ1-6, with D possibly being TRBD1 (5 bases). The germline CDR1 and CDR2 sequences are SGHVS and FQNEAQ. V was shortened by 1 base and J by 8 bases, with 18 bases between the two germline ends. The CDR3 spans 17 residues. The CDR3 nucleotides read TGTGCCAGCAGCTTAGGGTCATTCCAGGGAGGGGATTCACCCCTCCACTTT. Protein sequence: CASSLGSFQGGDSPLHF.

The chain is built from TRBV24-1 and TRBJ1-1, with D unresolved. The length of the CDR3 is 13 residues. CDR1 is KGHDR and CDR2 is SFDVKD in the germline V gene. V lost 4 bases, J lost 0 bases, and 5 bases lay in between. For the CDR3, the DNA is TGTGCCACCAGTGACCCTATGAACACTGAAGCTTTCTTT. It translates to CATSDPMNTEAFF.

This clone was seen only a few times. The chain employs TRBV24-1 and TRBJ2-1; a weak D match, TRBD2 (6 bases). Germline V gene sequence: CDR1 KGHDR, CDR2 SFDVKD. The CDR3 is 16 amino acids. V was shortened by 5 bases and J by 8 bases, with 21 bases between the two germline ends. The CDR3 region has the DNA TGTGCCACCAGTGCGTATGGCGGGGTGGGACGGGATGAGCAGTTCTTC. Amino acid sequence: CATSAYGGVGRDEQFF.

The chain recombines TRBV7-9 with TRBJ1-2, with D hard to call. The CDR3 extends over 15 amino acids. V lost 4 bases to trimming and J lost 8 bases, with 20 bases between them. Looked up from germline, CDR1 is SEHNR and CDR2 is FQNEAQ (reference sequence). In nucleotides, the CDR3 is TGTGCCAGCAGCTACCGCGATGTGGGTAGGGAGGGCTACACCTTC. It encodes CASSYRDVGREGYTF.